These 32 T cell receptor beta chains share one sample of origin, sequenced in a study of early T cells in non-severe SARS-CoV-2 infection. TCRdb reprocessed the 5' RACE reads via MiXCR and lists one record per CDR3 protein. Of over 20,000 distinct CDR3 sequences in the sample, about 5% are singletons; the top ten hold about 4.5%. Sequencing was performed on whole blood. These receptors all come from an adult who was a healthcare worker with PCR-confirmed SARS-CoV-2 infection or an uninfected control (not recorded which).

This clonotype was seen many times. This chain uses TRBV7-3 with TRBJ2-3; D is unclear. CDR1 and CDR2 from the germline V gene are SGHTA and FQGTGA. CDR3 length equals 16 residues. V dropped 5 bases and J dropped 3 bases, with 18 bases sitting between them. Here the CDR3 reads CASSLQGSIRTDTQYF. CDR3 DNA: TGTGCCAGCAGCCTACAAGGAAGTATAAGGACAGATACGCAGTATTTT.

In this sample, this clonotype turned up many times. The chain is built from TRBV7-3 and TRBJ1-1; no definite D call. Germline-derived CDR1 and CDR2 are SGHTA and FQGTGA. CDR3 length equals 13 residues. V was cut by 3 bases and J by 1 base, with 6 bases left in between. CDR3 sequence (DNA): TGTGCCAGCAGCTTTGCAGCGAACACTGAAGCTTTCTTT. It translates to CASSFAANTEAFF.

This chain joins TRBV7-8 and TRBJ2-3; possibly TRBD1 or TRBD2 for D (5 bases each). The CDR3 spans 17 residues. The germline gives CDR1 SGHVS, CDR2 FQNEAQ. V lost 4 bases to trimming and J lost 2 bases, with 19 bases between them. CDR3 in amino acids: CASSYRDGRTNTDTQYF. The CDR3 coding sequence is TGTGCCAGCAGCTACCGGGACGGAAGAACCAACACAGATACGCAGTATTTT.

The chain combines TRBV10-1 with TRBJ2-3; tentative D call: TRBD2 (7 bases). This CDR3 is 16 amino acids long. Germline V gives CDR1 WNHNN, CDR2 SYGVQD (reference sequence). The CDR3 here is CAYPPFKGGNTDTQYF. As DNA, the CDR3 is TGCGCTTATCCTCCGTTTAAGGGGGGGAACACAGATACGCAGTATTTT.

This clonotype was seen many times. The chain combines TRBV11-2 with TRBJ2-1; D might be TRBD1 or TRBD2, each matching 5 bases. This CDR3 spans 13 amino acids. With 3 bases removed from V and 5 bases from J, the gap between germline ends came to 8 bases. Germline values: CDR1 SGHAT, CDR2 FQNNGV. CDR3 sequence: CASSLGPDNEQFF. The CDR3 DNA follows: TGTGCCAGCAGCTTGGGACCTGACAATGAGCAGTTCTTC.

This clonotype was counted a few times. The V call is TRBV10-2, the J call TRBJ2-7; TRBD2 is a possible D gene (5 bases). V was pared by 8 bases and J by 5 bases, with 7 bases between. The CDR3 length is 10 residues. Looked up from germline, CDR1 is WSHSY and CDR2 is SAAADI. The chain's CDR3 is CASRRDEQYF. CDR3 in DNA: TGCGCCAGCCGGCGGGACGAGCAGTACTTC.

This clonotype was counted many times. This rearrangement joins TRBV5-4 to TRBJ1-3, with unresolved D. Germline assignment: CDR1 SGHNT and CDR2 YYREEE (reference sequence). The CDR3 sequence is 14 residues long. V was pared by 2 bases and J by 0 bases, with 6 bases between. The CDR3 DNA reads as TGTGCCAGCAGCTTACTGCACTCTGGAAACACCATATATTTT. It translates to CASSLLHSGNTIYF.

There are many counts of this clonotype. V and J are TRBV4-3 and TRBJ2-1; D may match TRBD1 or TRBD2 (5 bases each). Germline lookup yields CDR1 LGHNA and CDR2 YSLEER. The germline V and J ends were trimmed by 4 bases and 4 bases, with 23 bases remaining between them. The CDR3 is 18 amino acids. The CDR3 reads CASSPELVSTRGYNEQFF. The DNA for the CDR3 is TGCGCCAGCAGCCCAGAACTAGTCTCAACAAGGGGATACAATGAGCAGTTCTTC.

The V call is TRBV6-2 or TRBV6-3, the J call TRBJ2-3, with D possibly being TRBD2 (5 bases). Trimming pared 2 bases from V and 5 bases from J, leaving 11 bases between. Per the germline V gene, CDR1 is MNHEY and CDR2 is SVGEGT. The CDR3 length is 14 residues. The CDR3 DNA reads as TGTGCCAGCAGTTACCTAGGGAGCGGAGATACGCAGTATTTT. It specifies CASSYLGSGDTQYF.

This clonotype has a count of ten or more. V is TRBV2 and J is TRBJ1-2, with TRBD1 as a possible D gene (6 bases). Trimming removed 4 bases at V and 5 bases at J, with 14 bases between. CDR1 is SNHLY, CDR2 FYNNEI, per germline. The CDR3 loop spans 14 amino acids. The CDR3 DNA follows: TGTGCCAGCAGTGCCCAGGGGAGGCGATATGGCTACACCTTC. Its translation is CASSAQGRRYGYTF.

The sample holds a few counts of this clonotype. The chain is built from TRBV28 and TRBJ1-5, with D hard to call. CDR1 is MDHEN and CDR2 is SYDVKM in the germline V gene. The CDR3 extends over 12 amino acids. CDR3 coding DNA: TGTGGGACGCACCGTAGCAATCAGCCCCAGCATTTT. It translates to CGTHRSNQPQHF. The full variable domain, completed using reference TRBV28 and TRBJ1-5, is DVKVTQSSRYLVKRTGEKVFLECVQDMDHENMFWYRQDPGLGLRLIYFSYDVKMKEKGDIPEGYSVSREKKERFSLILESASTNQTSMYLCGTHRSNQPQHFGDGTRLSIL.

This clonotype was picked up many times. V is TRBV6-2 or TRBV6-3 and J is TRBJ1-2; D uncertain. With 0 bases removed from V and 6 bases from J, the gap between germline ends came to 14 bases. CDR3 length: 15 amino acids. Germline assignment: CDR1 MNHEY and CDR2 SVGEGT. For the CDR3, the DNA is TGTGCCAGCAGTTACTCGAAGGTTGGGAGAGATGGCTACACCTTC. This gives the protein CASSYSKVGRDGYTF.

This clonotype occurred many times. This sequence joins TRBV7-6 and TRBJ1-5; D ambiguous. The germline V and J ends were trimmed by 5 bases and 5 bases, with 7 bases remaining between them. The CDR3 consists of 12 residues. The germline V gene encodes CDR1 SGHVS and CDR2 FNYEAQ. The CDR3 sequence is CASSPGDQPQHF. CDR3 in DNA: TGTGCCAGCAGCCCCGGGGATCAGCCCCAGCATTTT.

This clonotype has at least ten counts. The chain employs TRBV4-2 and TRBJ1-2, with 8 bases lining up with TRBD1. The CDR3 is 15 amino acids. The V and J ends lost 0 bases and 6 bases, in that order; junction bases with no gene match: 6. Germline V lookup: CDR1 LGHNA, CDR2 YNFKEQ. The CDR3 region is CASSQEEAGGDGYTF. The CDR3 bases are TGTGCCAGCAGCCAAGAAGAGGCAGGGGGCGATGGCTACACCTTC.

V usage is TRBV10-2 and J usage is TRBJ1-2; D is possibly TRBD1 (6 bases). The CDR3 spans 15 residues. V was shortened by 6 bases and J by 2 bases, with 16 bases between the two germline ends. The V gene's germline CDR1 is WSHSY and CDR2 SAAADI. In nucleotides, the CDR3 is TGCGCCAGCAGCGCCGTGGGGGCGGGAAACTATGGCTACACCTTC. This translates into CASSAVGAGNYGYTF.

There are many counts of this clonotype. The genes are TRBV3-1 and TRBJ2-7; the D gene could be TRBD1 or TRBD2 (5 bases each). Per germline, CDR1 LGHDT and CDR2 YNNKEL (reference sequence). The CDR3 is made up of 13 amino acids. Trimming took off 3 bases at V and 2 bases at J, with 8 bases between the two ends. CDR3 region: CASSQRGTYEQYF. The CDR3 DNA is TGTGCCAGCAGCCAGAGGGGTACCTACGAGCAGTACTTC.

The table lists this clonotype with many counts. V is TRBV6-4 and J is TRBJ2-1; 7 bases match TRBD1. The CDR3 runs to 16 residues. V lost 6 bases to trimming and J lost 2 bases; unmatched junction nucleotides: 10. Germline V gene data show CDR1 as MRHNA and CDR2 as SNTAGT. In nucleotides, the CDR3 is TGTGCCAGCAGCAATACACAGGGGTTAGCCTACAATGAGCAGTTCTTC. It specifies CASSNTQGLAYNEQFF.

The chain is built from TRBV4-1 and TRBJ2-3; D perhaps matches TRBD1 (5 bases). The germline V gene encodes CDR1 MGHRA and CDR2 YSYEKL. Trimming pared 5 bases from V and 0 bases from J, leaving 15 bases between. This CDR3 comprises 16 residues. CDR3 coding DNA: TGCGCCAGCAGCACCCGACAGCTGCCTAGCACAGATACGCAGTATTTT. Protein product: CASSTRQLPSTDTQYF.

Many counts were recorded for this clonotype. The J gene is TRBJ2-3, the V gene TRBV24-1, with D perhaps TRBD1 (5 bases). This CDR3 has 14 amino acids. Germline V gives CDR1 KGHDR, CDR2 SFDVKD. V dropped 5 bases and J dropped 1 base, with 9 bases sitting between them. For the CDR3, the DNA is TGTGCCACCAGTGGGGGCAGAGGCACAGATACGCAGTATTTT. Translated: CATSGGRGTDTQYF.

This clonotype came up many times. The rearrangement links TRBV11-3 to TRBJ2-1, with 9 bases that match TRBD2. Germline V gene lookup returns CDR1 SGHNT and CDR2 YENEEA. The CDR3 has 17 residues. V trimming: 1 base; J trimming: 9 bases; junction bases outside the gene matches: 13. The DNA for the CDR3 is TGTGCCAGCAGCTTAGGGCTAGCGGGACTAGGGGTACCTGAGCAGTTCTTC. The encoded protein is CASSLGLAGLGVPEQFF.

This clonotype was seen at least ten times. This chain joins TRBV12-3 or TRBV12-4 and TRBJ1-4; TRBD1 agrees at 8 bases. The V gene end was trimmed by 5 bases and the J gene end by 1 base; junction bases not matched to a gene: 6. The CDR3 is 16 amino acids. The DNA of the CDR3 is TGTGCCAGCAGTAATCAGGGGGCGCGAACTAATGAAAAACTGTTTTTT. The encoded protein is CASSNQGARTNEKLFF.

The chain employs TRBV7-3 and TRBJ2-2; D could derive from TRBD1 or TRBD2 (5 bases each). The CDR3 runs 16 residues. Germline CDR1 and CDR2: SGHTA and FQGTGA. With 1 base removed from V and 0 bases from J, the gap between germline ends came to 9 bases. The CDR3 sequence: CASSLNWGTNTGELFF. CDR3 coding DNA: TGTGCCAGCAGCTTAAATTGGGGGACGAACACCGGGGAGCTGTTTTTT. The whole variable domain, filled in from reference TRBV7-3 and TRBJ2-2, reads GAGVSQTPSNKVTEKGKYVELRCDPISGHTALYWYRQSLGQGPEFLIYFQGTGAADDSGLPNDRFFAVRPEGSVSTLKIQRTERGDSAVYLCASSLNWGTNTGELFFGEGSRLTVL.

The table lists this clonotype with many counts. The chain uses TRBV29-1 and TRBJ1-2; no clear D gene. Germline CDR1 reads SQVTM; CDR2 reads ANQGSEA. V shed 4 bases and J shed 3 bases, with 9 bases lying between them. This CDR3 is built from 12 residues. Here the CDR3 reads CSVGSRDYGYTF. As DNA, the CDR3 is TGCAGCGTTGGGTCTCGGGACTATGGCTACACCTTC.

This clonotype was seen at least ten times. Sequence at one end of the junction differs from germline and may be a read error. The chain combines TRBV29-1 with TRBJ2-5; 7 nucleotides align to TRBD1. Germline CDR1 and CDR2: SQVTM and ANQGSEA. The CDR3 is made up of 13 amino acids. The CDR3 DNA reads TGCAGCGCGGGACAGCACCCAAGAGAGGCCCAGTACTTC. It translates to CSAGQHPREAQYF. The full variable domain, in which reference TRBV29-1 and TRBJ2-5 provide the parts outside the CDR3, is SAVISQKPSRDICQRGTSLTIQCQVDSQVTMMFWYRQQPGQSLTLIATANQGSEATYESGFVIDKFPISRPNLTFSTLTVSNMSPEDSSIYLCSAGQHPREAQYFGPGTRLLVL.

J is TRBJ1-1 and V is TRBV10-2; unclear D gene. The CDR3 sequence is 12 residues long. V was trimmed by 5 bases and J by 1 base, leaving 5 bases between them. Germline CDR1 is WSHSY and CDR2 is SAAADI. The CDR3 protein is CASSSQNTEAFF. The CDR3 DNA follows: TGCGCCAGCAGTTCACAGAACACTGAAGCTTTCTTT.

This clonotype was detected ten times or more. The CDR3 region has the DNA TGTGCCAGCAGTTGGACCCAGGATGAGCAGTTCTTC. Encoded protein: CASSWTQDEQFF. V gene TRBV6-1 combines with J gene TRBJ2-1; D is uncertain. Between the trimmed V and J ends, which lost 5 bases and 8 bases, there was a span of 10 bases. Germline V gene sequence: CDR1 MNHNS, CDR2 SASEGT. The length of the CDR3 is 12 residues.

This clonotype was detected only a few times. This sequence joins TRBV25-1 and TRBJ1-1, with a tentative D call TRBD1 (6 bases). Looked up from germline, CDR1 is MGHDK and CDR2 is SYGVNS. With 5 bases removed from V and 10 bases from J, the gap between germline ends came to 20 bases. The CDR3 is 14 amino acids. DNA for the CDR3: TGTGCCAGCAGTTGGGCCCAGACAGGCCGACCAGCTTTCTTT. This sequence encodes CASSWAQTGRPAFF.

The V call is TRBV6-2 or TRBV6-3, the J call TRBJ2-7; D possibly corresponds to TRBD1 (5 bases). Deletions cut 8 bases from V and 2 bases from J, with 10 bases between. Germline V gene data show CDR1 as MNHEY and CDR2 as SVGEGT. This CDR3 comprises 12 residues. The CDR3 DNA reads TGTGCCAGCGAGACAGCCCCCTACGAGCAGTACTTC. It encodes CASETAPYEQYF.

At least ten counts were recorded for this clonotype. The chain links TRBV6-5 to TRBJ2-3; tentative D call: TRBD2 (6 bases). The CDR3 covers 15 residues. The germline gives CDR1 MNHEY, CDR2 SVGAGI. V was shortened by 1 base and J by 4 bases, with 12 bases between the two germline ends. DNA for the CDR3: TGTGCCAGCAGTTACTGGGGGGTTAAGGCAGATACGCAGTATTTT. Residues: CASSYWGVKADTQYF.

The chain couples TRBV3-1 to TRBJ1-2; D unresolved. This CDR3 has 13 amino acids. Deletions cut 1 base from V and 4 bases from J, with 7 bases between. Germline CDR1 LGHDT, CDR2 YNNKEL (reference sequence). CDR3 DNA sequence: TGTGCCAGCAGCCAAGTGTCTCTCTATGGCTACACCTTC. Protein: CASSQVSLYGYTF.

This clonotype was seen repeatedly, ten times or more. The chain recombines TRBV4-3 with TRBJ1-1; D unclear. Trimming cost V 4 bases and J 1 base, with 7 bases left between them. Per the germline V gene, CDR1 is LGHNA and CDR2 is YSLEER. This CDR3 contains 13 residues. The CDR3: CASSLTENTEAFF. The CDR3 DNA is TGCGCCAGCAGCCTTACGGAGAACACTGAAGCTTTCTTT.

This clonotype has a handful of counts. The rearrangement uses TRBV21-1 and TRBJ2-7; TRBD2 is the table's D call and was not checked against the DNA. TRBV21-1 is reported as a pseudogene. The CDR3 is made up of 14 amino acids. The CDR3, as DNA: TGTGCCAGCAGCAAATCTAGCGGGGGTCCCGAGCAGTACTTC. Protein: CASSKSSGGPEQYF.